This T cell receptor beta chain was profiled in a study of cytomegalovirus exposure and HLA in healthy donors. 13 Jbeta primers and 60 Vbeta primers were used for the PCR. Produced via immunoSEQ multiplex PCR; TCRdb's table is partial and in-frame only. The sample holds around 100,000 clones, about four fifths seen once. The germline V gene has CDR1 SGHAT and CDR2 FQDESV (reference sequence). The ends were cut back, 8 bases at V and 0 bases at J, with 12 bases in the middle. The CDR3 consists of 14 residues. The rearrangement uses TRBV11-1 and TRBJ2-3; no clear D gene. The TCR was taken from a man aged 25 to 40 in good health and CMV-seropositive. Sequences were obtained from PBMCs. CDR3 in DNA: TGTGCCAGCGTCGATCGAACTAGCACAGATACGCAGTATTTT. Translating it yields CASVDRTSTDTQYF.